Listed here are 19 T cell receptor beta chains from one sample, sequenced in a study of T cells in Graves' hyperthyroidism and ophthalmopathy. Amplification of TCR beta CDR3 regions used RNA as the template. HTBI primers were the set used in a first-round RT-PCR of the TCR CDR3. MiXCR was run by TCRdb on the multiplex PCR reads, yielding one entry per CDR3 protein. The repertoire holds under 400,000 distinct CDR3 sequences, with approximately 14% as singletons. Source material: blood. Every receptor here comes from a woman aged 60-70 years with Graves' hyperthyroidism.

Many counts were recorded for this clonotype. The chain joins TRBV20-1 to TRBJ2-7; TRBD2 matches 7 bases. The CDR3 loop spans 11 amino acids. Germline CDR1 is DFQATT and CDR2 is SNEGSKA (reference sequence). The junction had 3 bases not matched to a gene; V was cut back by 5 bases and J by 5 bases. CDR3 DNA sequence: TGCAGTGCTGAACGGGGGGACGAGCAGTACTTC. Translation gives CSAERGDEQYF.

This clonotype turned up a few times. The V and J genes are TRBV7-9 and TRBJ2-1; D is undetermined. V lost 2 bases, J lost 7 bases, and 12 bases lay in between. This CDR3 has 14 amino acids. Germline V gives CDR1 SEHNR, CDR2 FQNEAQ (reference sequence). CDR3 loop: CASSLHGVKNEQFF. The CDR3 bases are TGTGCCAGCAGCTTACACGGAGTTAAGAATGAGCAGTTCTTC.

This clonotype was seen many times. This sequence joins TRBV28 and TRBJ2-3, with D maybe TRBD2 (6 bases). The V and J ends lost 2 bases and 4 bases respectively, with 10 bases between them. Germline values: CDR1 MDHEN, CDR2 SYDVKM. The CDR3 has 14 amino acids. The CDR3 DNA is TGTGCCAGCAGTTTAGAGGGAGGCCCAGATACGCAGTATTTT. Translation: CASSLEGGPDTQYF.

The chain links TRBV30 to TRBJ2-1; TRBD1 matches at 7 bases. V was clipped by 5 bases and J by 4 bases; unmatched bases: 8. The CDR3 has 14 amino acids. Germline V gene data show CDR1 as GTSNPN and CDR2 as SVGIG (reference sequence). CDR3 residues: CAWGARDRYNEQFF. The CDR3, as DNA: TGTGCCTGGGGGGCCCGGGACAGATACAATGAGCAGTTCTTC.

This clonotype was picked up many times. This chain joins TRBV2 and TRBJ2-3; 10 bases align to TRBD2. J was trimmed by 4 bases and V by 5 bases; bases with no gene match: 6. CDR3 size: 15 residues. Germline CDR1 SNHLY, CDR2 FYNNEI. CDR3 DNA sequence: TGTGCCAGCAGTTGGGCTAGCGGGAGCTCAGATACGCAGTATTTT. Amino acids: CASSWASGSSDTQYF.

This clonotype was recorded at least ten times. The V and J genes are TRBV30 and TRBJ2-7, with unresolved D. From germline, CDR1 is GTSNPN and CDR2 SVGIG (reference sequence). V was shortened by 1 base and J by 6 bases, with 7 bases between the two germline ends. The CDR3 is 11 amino acids. The DNA for the CDR3 is TGTGCCTGGAGTGGTCGAAGCGAGCAGTACTTC. Translation: CAWSGRSEQYF. Based on the CDR3 plus reference TRBV30 and TRBJ2-7, the full variable domain is SQTIHQWPATLVQPVGSPLSLECTVEGTSNPNLYWYRQAAGRGLQLLFYSVGIGQISSEVPQNLSASRPQDRQFILSSKKLLLSDSGFYLCAWSGRSEQYFGPGTRLTVT.

The chain is built from TRBV19 and TRBJ2-5, with 12 bases matching TRBD2. The CDR3 sequence is 15 residues long. J was trimmed by 3 bases and V by 7 bases; bases with no gene match: 6. The germline V gene has CDR1 LNHDA and CDR2 SQIVND (reference sequence). The CDR3 sequence is CASNDLAGGEETQYF. The CDR3 DNA follows: TGTGCCAGTAACGACCTAGCGGGAGGGGAAGAGACCCAGTACTTC.

This clonotype has only one observation. This clone may be a read error of a much larger clone one base away. The chain links TRBV12-3 or TRBV12-4 to TRBJ1-5; D not resolved. The ends were cut back, 6 bases at V and 3 bases at J, with 12 bases in the middle. The CDR3 runs 14 residues. CDR3: CASSPVSNNQPQHF. CDR3 nucleotide sequence: TGTGCCAGCAGCCCTGTTTCCAACAATCAGCCCCAGCATTTT.

The CDR3 DNA follows: TGTGCCAGCAGCCAAGAGGGTATTCAAGAGACCCAGTACTTC. It is translated as CASSQEGIQETQYF. The genes are TRBV3-1 and TRBJ2-5; no definite D call. This CDR3 region has 14 residues. Germline CDR1 LGHDT, CDR2 YNNKEL (reference sequence). V was trimmed by 0 bases and J by 2 bases, leaving 7 bases between them.

Ten or more counts support this clonotype. The chain is built from TRBV7-8 and TRBJ2-5; tentatively, D is TRBD1 (5 bases). The V end lost 5 bases, the J end lost 5 bases, and 12 bases lay between the germline ends. Germline lookup yields CDR1 SGHVS and CDR2 FQNEAQ. CDR3 length: 13 amino acids. CDR3 coding DNA: TGTGCCAGCAGCAAAGCAGGGCGGGAGACCCAGTACTTC. Protein: CASSKAGRETQYF.

The chain links TRBV9 to TRBJ2-7; D remains unclear. The CDR3 extends over 12 amino acids. The germline CDR1 and CDR2 sequences are SGDLS and YYNGEE. V gave up 4 bases and J gave up 6 bases, with 11 bases separating them. The CDR3 DNA reads as TGTGCCAGCAGCCCTCGTGAGTCCGAGCAGTACTTC. Encoded protein: CASSPRESEQYF.

This clonotype was counted between two and nine times. The chain is built from TRBV12-3 or TRBV12-4 and TRBJ1-5; D is possibly TRBD1 (5 bases). The CDR3 is made up of 12 amino acids. The ends were cut back, 7 bases at V and 9 bases at J, with 13 bases in the middle. CDR3 in amino acids: CASTLSGGPQHF. CDR3 bases: TGTGCCAGCACCCTAAGCGGGGGGCCCCAGCATTTT.

The chain has TRBV28 and TRBJ1-2; 7 positions match TRBD1. The V segment lost 5 bases and the J segment 4 bases; nucleotides outside the gene matches: 10. The V gene's germline CDR1 is MDHEN and CDR2 SYDVKM. This CDR3 comprises 15 residues. Written as DNA, the CDR3 is TGTGCCAGCAGTCCCTCCCCGGGACAGACCTATGGCTACACCTTC. Amino acids: CASSPSPGQTYGYTF.

A few counts support this clonotype. The chain recombines TRBV6-1 with TRBJ2-2; D might be TRBD2 (5 bases). Trimming removed 7 bases at V and 7 bases at J, with 13 bases between. The germline gives CDR1 MNHNS, CDR2 SASEGT. The CDR3 loop spans 13 amino acids. CDR3 in amino acids: CASTTASGGELFF. The CDR3 nucleotides read TGTGCCAGCACCACAGCAAGCGGCGGGGAGCTGTTTTTT.

This clonotype was seen ten or more times. The chain links TRBV11-2 to TRBJ2-1, with 9 bases identical to TRBD2. The CDR3 is made up of 15 amino acids. J gave up 10 bases and V 3 bases, and 10 bases lay outside the gene matches. CDR1 and CDR2 (germline): SGHAT, FQNNGV. CDR3 loop: CASSFSGSQSGEQFF. CDR3 nucleotide sequence: TGTGCCAGCAGCTTTAGCGGGAGCCAATCGGGGGAGCAGTTCTTC. Drawing the rest from reference TRBV11-2 and TRBJ2-1, the complete variable domain is EAGVAQSPRYKIIEKRQSVAFWCNPISGHATLYWYQQILGQGPKLLIQFQNNGVVDDSQLPKDRFSAERLKGVDSTLKIQPAKLEDSAVYLCASSFSGSQSGEQFFGPGTRLTVL.

This clonotype showed up many times. V and J are TRBV5-1 and TRBJ2-1; TRBD2 agrees at 15 bases. The CDR3 consists of 17 residues. The V gene's germline CDR1 is SGHRS and CDR2 YFSETQ. V dropped 4 bases and J dropped 6; count of bases not matched to a gene: 8. The CDR3 protein is CASSISPGLAGGNEQFF. The CDR3 region has the DNA TGCGCCAGCAGCATCTCTCCGGGACTAGCGGGGGGCAATGAGCAGTTCTTC. The variable domain in full, completed from reference TRBV5-1 and TRBJ2-1, reads KAGVTQTPRYLIKTRGQQVTLSCSPISGHRSVSWYQQTPGQGLQFLFEYFSETQRNKGNFPGRFSGRQFSNSRSEMNVSTLELGDSALYLCASSISPGLAGGNEQFFGPGTRLTVL.

This clonotype came up many times. V usage is TRBV7-3 and J usage is TRBJ1-1, with D perhaps matching TRBD1 (5 bases). CDR1 is SGHTA and CDR2 is FQGTGA in the germline V gene. The CDR3 runs to 15 residues. V was trimmed by 0 bases and J by 10 bases, leaving 18 bases between them. This chain's CDR3 is CASSLTGSGRGLAFF. As DNA, the CDR3 is TGTGCCAGCAGCTTAACAGGGAGTGGAAGGGGCTTAGCTTTCTTT.

This clonotype is a singleton in its sample. A much more abundant neighbour one base away suggests this may be a read error. The genes are TRBV6-1 and TRBJ2-1; D perhaps matches TRBD2 (6 bases). This CDR3 has 15 amino acids. Per germline, CDR1 MNHNS and CDR2 SASEGT. DNA of the CDR3: TGTGCCAGCATCCCCTACCGGGACTTTGACAATGTGCAGTTCTTC. Protein product: CASIPYRDFDNVQFF.

This clonotype occurred many times. The chain links TRBV20-1 to TRBJ1-1, with unresolved D. Trimming left V 4 bases short and J 4 bases short, with 16 bases between. Germline V gives CDR1 DFQATT, CDR2 SNEGSKA (reference sequence). CDR3 length: 14 residues. This chain's CDR3 is CSAKRGGRGTEAFF. In DNA, the CDR3 is TGCAGTGCTAAACGGGGAGGCCGGGGCACTGAAGCTTTCTTT.